This TCR beta chain derives from a study of blood T cell repertoires in COVID-19. J was trimmed by 8 bases and V by 4 bases; bases with no gene match: 2. The V gene's germline CDR1 is KGHSH and CDR2 LQKENI. The CDR3 is 13 amino acids. Profiled with immunoSEQ multiplex PCR; TCRdb holds only in-frame clones, not every one. The table lists 100,000 to 150,000 clones, roughly two thirds of them singletons. Sequenced input: peripheral blood. V usage is TRBV18 and J usage is TRBJ1-4, with 9 bases identical to TRBD1. The sequence derives from a woman between 65 and 79 years old with acute or convalescent COVID-19. The CDR3 reads CASSQQGAEKLFF. The DNA for the CDR3 is TGTGCCAGCTCACAACAGGGGGCCGAAAAACTGTTTTTT.